The 21 T cell receptor beta chains listed next were all sequenced from one sample in a study of Ad26.COV2.S vaccination and SARS-CoV-2 variants. Clones were sequenced by immunoSEQ multiplex PCR, and TCRdb holds only the in-frame ones, with some missing. This table has about 350,000 clones, roughly 90% appearing once. Regarding treatment: around 19 received Ad26.COV2.S at low or high dose, single or two shots; about 5 received placebo; per-sample allocation not given. Day 63 after the first vaccine or placebo injection was the time point for sampling. This specimen consisted of peripheral blood, obtained in a trial of Ad26.COV2.S vaccine versus placebo. Receptors originate from a person between 18 and 65 years old who received the Ad26.COV2.S COVID-19 vaccine or a placebo.

This clone was detected only a few times. The CDR3 nucleotides are TGTGCCAGCTCATCGCGGGAGGCGACCTACGAGCAGTACTTC. Translated: CASSSREATYEQYF. The V and J genes are TRBV18 and TRBJ2-7, with 8 bases identical to TRBD2. J was trimmed by 2 bases and V by 5 bases; bases with no gene match: 5. This CDR3 has 14 amino acids. The germline V gene encodes CDR1 KGHSH and CDR2 LQKENI.

This clone was counted between two and nine times. The chain carries TRBV4-1 and TRBJ2-1; 12 nucleotides agree with TRBD2. The CDR3 has 18 amino acids. V lost 1 base to trimming and J lost 6 bases; unmatched junction nucleotides: 10. Germline V CDR1 and CDR2: MGHRA, YSYEKL. The CDR3 protein is CASSQGDLLLAGGNEQFF. The CDR3 DNA follows: TGCGCCAGCAGCCAAGGGGATCTCCTACTAGCGGGAGGCAATGAGCAGTTCTTC.

The V call is TRBV23-1, the J call TRBJ1-1, with 10 bases matching TRBD1. TRBV23-1 belongs to the ORF category, with a function that is uncertain. V was pared by 5 bases and J by 1 base, with 10 bases of the junction left unmatched. The CDR3 spans 17 residues. This CDR3 is CASSGTGVSKPNTEAFF. CDR3 bases: TGCGCCAGCAGTGGGACAGGGGTTTCGAAACCGAACACTGAAGCTTTCTTT.

The V and J genes are TRBV13 and TRBJ1-6; 10 nucleotides match TRBD1. V gave up 4 bases and J gave up 9 bases; unmatched junction bases: 3. This CDR3 is 14 amino acids long. CDR1 is PRHDT, CDR2 FYEKMQ, per germline (reference sequence). CDR3 DNA: TGTGCCAGCAGCTCGGGACAGGGGACTTCACCCCTCCACTTT. Translating gives CASSSGQGTSPLHF.

V usage is TRBV5-6 and J usage is TRBJ1-4, with a possible D match to TRBD1 (5 bases). Trimming removed 2 bases from V and 5 bases from J, with 13 bases in between. This CDR3 has 15 residues. Germline V gene sequence: CDR1 SGHDT, CDR2 YYEEEE. DNA of the CDR3: TGTGCCAGCAGCTTAGGTCGGCAGGGAAATGAAAAACTGTTTTTT. It translates to CASSLGRQGNEKLFF. Full variable domain (outside the CDR3, taken from reference TRBV5-6 and TRBJ1-4): DAGVTQSPTHLIKTRGQQVTLRCSPKSGHDTVSWYQQALGQGPQFIFQYYEEEERQRGNFPDRFSGHQFPNYSSELNVNALLLGDSALYLCASSLGRQGNEKLFFGSGTQLSVL.

This chain joins TRBV19 and TRBJ2-7; no clear D. The CDR3 sequence is 14 residues long. Trimming shortened V by 6 bases and J by 6 bases, and 18 bases separated the two germline ends. The V gene's germline CDR1 is LNHDA and CDR2 SQIVND (reference sequence). The CDR3 spells CASSGTALISEQYF. The DNA for the CDR3 is TGTGCCAGTAGCGGAACAGCCCTCATCAGCGAGCAGTACTTC.

V and J are TRBV27 and TRBJ2-1, with D perhaps matching TRBD2 (6 bases). The CDR3 is made up of 13 amino acids. The germline V gene has CDR1 MNHEY and CDR2 SMNVEV (reference sequence). Trimming pared 5 bases from V and 6 bases from J, leaving 11 bases between. DNA of the CDR3: TGTGCCAGCAGTGACGGGACTTCCAATGAGCAGTTCTTC. Its translation: CASSDGTSNEQFF.

This chain joins TRBV4-1 and TRBJ2-2, with D possibly being TRBD1 or TRBD2 (5 bases each). This CDR3 has 16 residues. V was cut by 5 bases and J by 0 bases, with 13 bases left in between. Germline CDR1 and CDR2: MGHRA and YSYEKL. The CDR3 nucleotides read TGCGCCAGCAGCTACATACTAGGGGCGAACACCGGGGAGCTGTTTTTT. Protein: CASSYILGANTGELFF.

A single count supports this clone. V is TRBV19 and J is TRBJ1-1, with unresolved D. Germline V gene data show CDR1 as LNHDA and CDR2 as SQIVND (reference sequence). Trimming removed 4 bases from V and 0 bases from J, with 9 bases in between. CDR3 size: 14 residues. In DNA, the CDR3 is TGTGCCAGTAGTAAGGGATCCATGAACACTGAAGCTTTCTTT. Its translation: CASSKGSMNTEAFF.

This rearrangement joins TRBV3-1 (or the pseudogene TRBV3-2) to TRBJ2-2, with 12 bases that match TRBD1. Trimming removed 3 bases from V and 8 bases from J; junction bases left unmatched: 4. The CDR3 has 15 residues. Germline CDR1 reads LGHDT; CDR2 reads YNNKEL (reference sequence). CDR3 sequence (DNA): TGTGCCAGCAGCCAGGGGACAGGGGGCCGAGGGGAGCTGTTTTTT. The encoded protein is CASSQGTGGRGELFF.

This clone is a singleton in its sample. The chain has TRBV11-2 and TRBJ1-3; the match to TRBD1 covers 8 bases. From germline, CDR1 is SGHAT and CDR2 FQNNGV. This CDR3 is 14 amino acids long. Trimming removed 3 bases from V and 3 bases from J; junction bases left unmatched: 1. The CDR3 nucleotides read TGTGCCAGCAGCTTCAGGGGGCTTGGAAACACCATATATTTT. It codes for CASSFRGLGNTIYF.

This sequence joins TRBV7-9 and TRBJ1-1; D is perhaps TRBD1 (5 bases). CDR1 and CDR2 from the germline V gene are SEHNR and FQNEAQ (reference sequence). Between the trimmed V and J ends, which lost 5 bases and 1 base, there was a span of 17 bases. The CDR3 extends over 16 amino acids. CDR3 residues: CASSPRAGHTNTEAFF. In DNA form, the CDR3 reads TGTGCCAGCAGCCCGAGGGCAGGACATACGAACACTGAAGCTTTCTTT.

The sample holds one count of this clone. This rearrangement joins TRBV2 to TRBJ2-7, with TRBD1 as a possible D gene (6 bases). The V end lost 8 bases, the J end lost 6 bases, and 17 bases lay between the germline ends. The germline CDR1 and CDR2 sequences are SNHLY and FYNNEI. The CDR3 contains 13 residues. The CDR3 spells CASDGAGAAEQYF. CDR3 DNA sequence: TGTGCCAGCGATGGGGCAGGGGCTGCCGAGCAGTACTTC.

This clone was counted a few times. The DNA is omitted, as the CDR3 cannot be located on it reliably, and the CDR3 follows TCRdb's listing. The V gene is TRBV21-1, the J gene TRBJ1-5. TRBV21-1 is annotated as a pseudogene. The CDR3 region is 19 residues in length, termini included. The chain's CDR3 is CASSKWGRGTPDSNQPQHF.

This clone was counted only a few times. The V gene is TRBV20-1, the J gene TRBJ1-5, with 8 bases that match TRBD1. This CDR3 is 17 amino acids long. Germline V gene sequence: CDR1 DFQATT, CDR2 SNEGSKA (reference sequence). Trimming at V came to 5 bases and at J to 6 bases, leaving 18 bases not matched to a gene. In DNA, the CDR3 is TGCAGTGCTGGTGGAGGTATAGCGACAGGGGTAGGTCAGCCCCAGCATTTT. Translating it yields CSAGGGIATGVGQPQHF.

This clone has just a few counts. The chain joins TRBV29-1 to TRBJ1-1; no definite D call. This CDR3 is 12 amino acids long. V was cut by 7 bases and J by 3 bases, with 12 bases left in between. CDR1 SQVTM and CDR2 ANQGSEA come from the germline V gene. The CDR3 sequence is CSAATRDTEAFF. CDR3 DNA sequence: TGCAGCGCCGCCACGAGGGACACTGAAGCTTTCTTT.

The CDR3 coding sequence is TGCAGCGTTGGGGGGTTGGAAGGAATGTTTTTT. Protein: CSVGGLEGMFF. V is TRBV29-1 and J is TRBJ1-4, with D maybe TRBD1 (5 bases). Germline CDR1 SQVTM, CDR2 ANQGSEA. The V end lost 4 bases, the J end lost 15 bases, and 15 bases lay between the germline ends. The CDR3 covers 11 residues.

This clone was recorded once. V and J are TRBV7-8 and TRBJ2-7; 7 bases line up with TRBD2. Looked up from germline, CDR1 is SGHVS and CDR2 is FQNEAQ. V lost 1 base and J lost 4; bases outside the gene matches: 1. This CDR3 region has 13 residues. CDR3 protein: CASSLGGGYEQYF. The CDR3 bases are TGTGCCAGCAGCTTAGGGGGGGGTTACGAGCAGTACTTC.

The chain employs TRBV5-1 and TRBJ2-4, with D perhaps TRBD2 (5 bases). Trimming shortened V by 0 bases and J by 0 bases, and 10 bases separated the two germline ends. Looked up from germline, CDR1 is SGHRS and CDR2 is YFSETQ. This CDR3 spans 16 amino acids. The CDR3: CASSLGGLQAKNIQYF. CDR3 DNA sequence: TGCGCCAGCAGCTTGGGAGGGCTGCAAGCCAAAAACATTCAGTACTTC.

The CDR3 here is CASTEGPTGGAGYTF. The DNA for the CDR3 is TGTGCCAGCACCGAAGGTCCGACAGGGGGCGCAGGCTACACCTTC. The J gene is TRBJ1-2, the V gene TRBV7-6, with 10 bases fitting TRBD1. The V segment lost 7 bases and the J segment 8 bases; nucleotides outside the gene matches: 13. CDR3 length: 15 amino acids. The germline V gene has CDR1 SGHVS and CDR2 FNYEAQ.

The chain is built from TRBV12-3 or TRBV12-4 and TRBJ2-2; the D gene could be TRBD1 or TRBD2 (5 bases each). V lost 6 bases to trimming and J lost 6 bases, with 11 bases between them. There are 13 residues in the CDR3. CDR3 amino acids: CASSPGTPGELFF. The CDR3 nucleotides read TGTGCCAGCAGCCCCGGGACCCCCGGGGAGCTGTTTTTT.